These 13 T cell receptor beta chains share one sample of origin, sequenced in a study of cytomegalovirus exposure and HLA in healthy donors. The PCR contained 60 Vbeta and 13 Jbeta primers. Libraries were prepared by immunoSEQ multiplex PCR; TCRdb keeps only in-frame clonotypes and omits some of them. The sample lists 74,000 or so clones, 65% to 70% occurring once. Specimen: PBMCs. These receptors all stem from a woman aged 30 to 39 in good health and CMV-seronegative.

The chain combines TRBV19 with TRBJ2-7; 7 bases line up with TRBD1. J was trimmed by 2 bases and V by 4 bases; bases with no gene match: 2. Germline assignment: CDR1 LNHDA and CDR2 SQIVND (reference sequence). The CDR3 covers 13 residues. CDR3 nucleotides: TGTGCCAGTAGTAGGGGGACAGCCTACGAGCAGTACTTC. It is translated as CASSRGTAYEQYF.

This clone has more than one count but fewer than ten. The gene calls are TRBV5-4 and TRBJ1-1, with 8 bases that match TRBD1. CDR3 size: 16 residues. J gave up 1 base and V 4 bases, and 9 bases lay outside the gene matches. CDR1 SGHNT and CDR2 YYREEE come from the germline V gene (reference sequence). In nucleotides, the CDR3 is TGTGCCAGCAGCCCCGGGACAGGCGACCCGAACACTGAAGCTTTCTTT. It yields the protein CASSPGTGDPNTEAFF.

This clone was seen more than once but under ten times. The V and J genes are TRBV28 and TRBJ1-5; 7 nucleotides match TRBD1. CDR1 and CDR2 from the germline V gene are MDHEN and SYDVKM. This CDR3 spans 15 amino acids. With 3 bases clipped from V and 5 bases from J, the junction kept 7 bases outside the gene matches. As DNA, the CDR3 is TGTGCCAGCAGTTTGCCAGGGGGAGACCATCAGCCCCAGCATTTT. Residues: CASSLPGGDHQPQHF.

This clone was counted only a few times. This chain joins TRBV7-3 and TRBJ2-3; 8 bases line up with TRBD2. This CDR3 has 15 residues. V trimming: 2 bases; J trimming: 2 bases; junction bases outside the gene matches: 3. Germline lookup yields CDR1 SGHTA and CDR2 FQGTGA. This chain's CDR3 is CASSLAGGVTDTQYF. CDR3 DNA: TGTGCCAGCAGCTTAGCGGGGGGTGTCACAGATACGCAGTATTTT.

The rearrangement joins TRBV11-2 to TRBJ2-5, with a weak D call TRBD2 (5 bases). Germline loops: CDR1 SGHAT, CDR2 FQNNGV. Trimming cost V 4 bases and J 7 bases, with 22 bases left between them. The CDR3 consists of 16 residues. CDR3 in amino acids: CASSSLGFARLGTQYF. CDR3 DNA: TGTGCCAGCAGCTCACTAGGCTTCGCCCGACTCGGGACCCAGTACTTC.

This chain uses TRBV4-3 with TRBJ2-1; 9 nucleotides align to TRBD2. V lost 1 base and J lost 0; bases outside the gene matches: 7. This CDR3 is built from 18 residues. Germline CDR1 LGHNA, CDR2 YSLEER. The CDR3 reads CASSQVRTSVSSYNEQFF. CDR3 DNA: TGCGCCAGCAGCCAAGTTCGGACTAGCGTTAGCTCCTACAATGAGCAGTTCTTC.

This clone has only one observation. The CDR3 nucleotides read TGTGCCAGCAGGAACGTGGGAGAGGAGACCCAGTACTTC. It yields the protein CASRNVGEETQYF. The V gene is TRBV6-5, the J gene TRBJ2-5; a weak D match, TRBD2 (5 bases). V lost 6 bases to trimming and J lost 5 bases, with 13 bases between them. This CDR3 spans 13 amino acids. CDR1 and CDR2 (germline): MNHEY, SVGAGI.

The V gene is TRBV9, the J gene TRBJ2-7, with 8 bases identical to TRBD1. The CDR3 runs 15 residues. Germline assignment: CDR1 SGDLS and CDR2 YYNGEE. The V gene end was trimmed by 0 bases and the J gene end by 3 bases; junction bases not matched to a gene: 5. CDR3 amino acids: CASSVAGGWIYEQYF. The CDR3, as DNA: TGTGCCAGCAGCGTAGCAGGGGGCTGGATCTACGAGCAGTACTTC.

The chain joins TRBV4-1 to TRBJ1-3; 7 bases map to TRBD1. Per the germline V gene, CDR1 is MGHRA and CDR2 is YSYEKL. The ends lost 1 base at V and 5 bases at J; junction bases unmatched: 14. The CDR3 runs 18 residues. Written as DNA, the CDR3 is TGCGCCAGCAGCCAAGGGGCGAGGACAGGAGGGGGTCGAAACACCATATATTTT. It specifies CASSQGARTGGGRNTIYF.

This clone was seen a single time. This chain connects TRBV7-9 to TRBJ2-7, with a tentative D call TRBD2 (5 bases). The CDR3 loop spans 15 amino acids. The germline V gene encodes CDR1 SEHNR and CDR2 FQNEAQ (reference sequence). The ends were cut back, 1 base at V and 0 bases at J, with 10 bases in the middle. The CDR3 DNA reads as TGTGCCAGCAGCTTAGGGGTCGGAGGCTCCTACGAGCAGTACTTC. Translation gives CASSLGVGGSYEQYF.

The CDR3 nucleotides read TGTGCCAGCAGTCGGGACAGGGCCCAAGAGACCCAGTACTTC. It is translated as CASSRDRAQETQYF. This rearrangement joins TRBV28 to TRBJ2-5; TRBD1 matches at 9 bases. The CDR3 loop spans 14 amino acids. The V segment lost 5 bases and the J segment 1 base; nucleotides outside the gene matches: 2. Germline V gives CDR1 MDHEN, CDR2 SYDVKM.

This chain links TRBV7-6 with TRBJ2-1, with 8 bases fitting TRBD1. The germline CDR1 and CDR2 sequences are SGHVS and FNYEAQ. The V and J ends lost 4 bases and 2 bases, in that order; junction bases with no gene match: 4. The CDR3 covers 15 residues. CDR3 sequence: CASSSPTGAYNEQFF. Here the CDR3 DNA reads TGTGCCAGCAGCTCACCGACAGGGGCCTACAATGAGCAGTTCTTC.

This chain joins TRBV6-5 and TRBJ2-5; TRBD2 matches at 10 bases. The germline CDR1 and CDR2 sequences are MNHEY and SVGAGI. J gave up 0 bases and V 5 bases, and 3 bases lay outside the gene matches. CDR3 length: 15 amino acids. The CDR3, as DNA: TGTGCCAGCAGTCGGACTAGCGGAAACCAAGAGACCCAGTACTTC. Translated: CASSRTSGNQETQYF.